Presented here are 12 T cell receptor beta chains from one specimen sequenced in a study of T cells in Graves' hyperthyroidism and ophthalmopathy. Researchers amplified the TCR beta CDR3 regions from RNA transcripts. When the TCR CDR3 underwent first-round RT-PCR, the HTBI primer set was used. In TCRdb, the multiplex PCR reads were re-called with MiXCR into one record per CDR3 protein. Here the sample spans around 600,000 distinct CDR3 sequences, 15% to 19% being singletons. The sample taken for sequencing was blood. The source of these receptors is a woman in her twenties or thirties with Graves' hyperthyroidism.

The sample holds a few counts of this clonotype. The rearrangement links TRBV10-1 to TRBJ2-5; the D is unclear. CDR3 length equals 17 residues. The V and J ends lost 6 bases and 4 bases respectively, with 24 bases between them. Per germline, CDR1 WNHNN and CDR2 SYGVQD (reference sequence). The CDR3 DNA sequence: TGCGCCAGCAGGACGGGCTACAAATTTCGCGTCGGAGAGACCCAGTACTTC. The encoded protein is CASRTGYKFRVGETQYF.

This clonotype has ten or more counts. The rearrangement links TRBV29-1 to TRBJ1-1; D is perhaps TRBD1 (5 bases). Germline V gene sequence: CDR1 SQVTM, CDR2 ANQGSEA. The V and J ends lost 3 bases and 4 bases respectively, with 9 bases between them. This CDR3 has 12 amino acids. The CDR3 sequence is CSVDVGATEAFF. For the CDR3, the DNA is TGCAGCGTTGATGTCGGGGCCACTGAAGCTTTCTTT.

The rearrangement links TRBV19 to TRBJ2-3, with 8 bases identical to TRBD2. Germline CDR1 and CDR2: LNHDA and SQIVND (reference sequence). This CDR3 has 16 residues. The V and J ends lost 7 bases and 2 bases, in that order; junction bases with no gene match: 11. The CDR3 DNA sequence: TGTGCCAGTAAGACCGGCGGGAGGACAAACACAGATACGCAGTATTTT. As protein: CASKTGGRTNTDTQYF.

The genes are TRBV3-1 and TRBJ2-4; D tentatively fits TRBD1 or TRBD2 (5 bases each). CDR1 LGHDT and CDR2 YNNKEL come from the germline V gene (reference sequence). The CDR3 has 15 amino acids. Trimming stripped 0 bases from V and 5 bases from J, with 11 bases between. Here the CDR3 DNA reads TGTGCCAGCAGCCAAGATGAGGGGCTCCAAAACATTCAGTACTTC. It encodes CASSQDEGLQNIQYF. The complete variable domain, with remaining parts taken from reference TRBV3-1 and TRBJ2-4, reads DTAVSQTPKYLVTQMGNDKSIKCEQNLGHDTMYWYKQDSKKFLKIMFSYNNKELIINETVPNRFSPKSPDKAHLNLHINSLELGDSAVYFCASSQDEGLQNIQYFGAGTRLSVL.

This clonotype appeared many times. This chain uses TRBV6-1 with TRBJ1-5, with D maybe TRBD1 (6 bases). Germline values: CDR1 MNHNS, CDR2 SASEGT. This CDR3 comprises 16 residues. V dropped 4 bases and J dropped 0 bases, with 13 bases sitting between them. In nucleotides, the CDR3 is TGTGCCAGCAGTGGGACAGTCCTAAATAGCAATCAGCCCCAGCATTTT. Residues: CASSGTVLNSNQPQHF.

This clonotype was counted at least ten times. The rearrangement uses TRBV30 and TRBJ1-1; maybe TRBD1 (5 bases). The CDR3 runs 11 residues. V was cut by 2 bases and J by 11 bases, with 12 bases left in between. The germline gives CDR1 GTSNPN, CDR2 SVGIG (reference sequence). CDR3: CAWSTQGGAFF. The DNA for the CDR3 is TGTGCCTGGAGTACCCAGGGAGGGGCTTTCTTT.

This clonotype was counted many times. The chain is built from TRBV5-1 and TRBJ2-7, with a possible D match to TRBD2 (5 bases). CDR1 SGHRS and CDR2 YFSETQ come from the germline V gene. With 1 base removed from V and 2 bases from J, the gap between germline ends came to 19 bases. The CDR3 sequence is 17 residues long. The CDR3 spells CASSLKGYPSIPYEQYF. The CDR3, as DNA: TGCGCCAGCAGCTTGAAGGGATACCCTAGCATACCCTACGAGCAGTACTTC.

V and J are TRBV5-1 and TRBJ2-7, with 7 bases lining up with TRBD2. With V trimmed by 7 bases and J by 2 bases, 9 bases remained unmatched. Germline V gene data show CDR1 as SGHRS and CDR2 as YFSETQ. This CDR3 spans 14 amino acids. The CDR3 DNA sequence: TGCGCCAGCCGATTCGGGACTAAAACCTACGAGCAGTACTTC. Its protein is CASRFGTKTYEQYF.

This clonotype was seen ten or more times. The rearrangement joins TRBV11-3 to TRBJ2-1; TRBD1 matches at 8 bases. The CDR3 spans 16 residues. V dropped 5 bases and J dropped 5; count of bases not matched to a gene: 11. Germline V gene sequence: CDR1 SGHNT, CDR2 YENEEA. CDR3 bases: TGTGCCAGCAGCAAAGGCGGCTACAGGGGGGACAATGAGCAGTTCTTC. It yields the protein CASSKGGYRGDNEQFF. Full variable domain (missing parts from reference TRBV11-3 and TRBJ2-1): EAGVVQSPRYKIIEKKQPVAFWCNPISGHNTLYWYLQNLGQGPELLIRYENEEAVDDSQLPKDRFSAERLKGVDSTLKIQPAELGDSAVYLCASSKGGYRGDNEQFFGPGTRLTVL.

This clonotype was seen only a few times. This sequence may be a read error, since a much larger clone differs from it by one base. The chain employs TRBV24-1 and TRBJ2-7, with D unresolved. Trimming shortened V by 1 base and J by 5 bases, and 2 bases separated the two germline ends. CDR3 length: 11 residues. CDR1 KGHDR and CDR2 SFDVKD come from the germline V gene. DNA for the CDR3: TGTGCCACCAGTGATTTCAACGAGCAGTACTTC. Protein product: CATSDFNEQYF.

This chain links TRBV7-6 with TRBJ2-1; 7 bases are a match to TRBD2. This CDR3 has 16 residues. V lost 4 bases and J lost 6; bases outside the gene matches: 12. Germline CDR1 SGHVS, CDR2 FNYEAQ. CDR3 bases: TGTGCCAGCAGCTCCCCGGGGAGCGGGAATCCCAATGAGCAGTTCTTC. Translation: CASSSPGSGNPNEQFF.

Many counts were recorded for this clonotype. The gene calls are TRBV7-2 and TRBJ1-5, with 11 bases matching TRBD1. The germline gives CDR1 SGHTA, CDR2 FQGNSA. This CDR3 contains 16 residues. The ends lost 5 bases at V and 2 bases at J; junction bases unmatched: 5. The CDR3 is CASSPRDRGGNQPQHF. In DNA form, the CDR3 reads TGTGCCAGCAGCCCGAGGGACAGGGGGGGCAATCAGCCCCAGCATTTT.